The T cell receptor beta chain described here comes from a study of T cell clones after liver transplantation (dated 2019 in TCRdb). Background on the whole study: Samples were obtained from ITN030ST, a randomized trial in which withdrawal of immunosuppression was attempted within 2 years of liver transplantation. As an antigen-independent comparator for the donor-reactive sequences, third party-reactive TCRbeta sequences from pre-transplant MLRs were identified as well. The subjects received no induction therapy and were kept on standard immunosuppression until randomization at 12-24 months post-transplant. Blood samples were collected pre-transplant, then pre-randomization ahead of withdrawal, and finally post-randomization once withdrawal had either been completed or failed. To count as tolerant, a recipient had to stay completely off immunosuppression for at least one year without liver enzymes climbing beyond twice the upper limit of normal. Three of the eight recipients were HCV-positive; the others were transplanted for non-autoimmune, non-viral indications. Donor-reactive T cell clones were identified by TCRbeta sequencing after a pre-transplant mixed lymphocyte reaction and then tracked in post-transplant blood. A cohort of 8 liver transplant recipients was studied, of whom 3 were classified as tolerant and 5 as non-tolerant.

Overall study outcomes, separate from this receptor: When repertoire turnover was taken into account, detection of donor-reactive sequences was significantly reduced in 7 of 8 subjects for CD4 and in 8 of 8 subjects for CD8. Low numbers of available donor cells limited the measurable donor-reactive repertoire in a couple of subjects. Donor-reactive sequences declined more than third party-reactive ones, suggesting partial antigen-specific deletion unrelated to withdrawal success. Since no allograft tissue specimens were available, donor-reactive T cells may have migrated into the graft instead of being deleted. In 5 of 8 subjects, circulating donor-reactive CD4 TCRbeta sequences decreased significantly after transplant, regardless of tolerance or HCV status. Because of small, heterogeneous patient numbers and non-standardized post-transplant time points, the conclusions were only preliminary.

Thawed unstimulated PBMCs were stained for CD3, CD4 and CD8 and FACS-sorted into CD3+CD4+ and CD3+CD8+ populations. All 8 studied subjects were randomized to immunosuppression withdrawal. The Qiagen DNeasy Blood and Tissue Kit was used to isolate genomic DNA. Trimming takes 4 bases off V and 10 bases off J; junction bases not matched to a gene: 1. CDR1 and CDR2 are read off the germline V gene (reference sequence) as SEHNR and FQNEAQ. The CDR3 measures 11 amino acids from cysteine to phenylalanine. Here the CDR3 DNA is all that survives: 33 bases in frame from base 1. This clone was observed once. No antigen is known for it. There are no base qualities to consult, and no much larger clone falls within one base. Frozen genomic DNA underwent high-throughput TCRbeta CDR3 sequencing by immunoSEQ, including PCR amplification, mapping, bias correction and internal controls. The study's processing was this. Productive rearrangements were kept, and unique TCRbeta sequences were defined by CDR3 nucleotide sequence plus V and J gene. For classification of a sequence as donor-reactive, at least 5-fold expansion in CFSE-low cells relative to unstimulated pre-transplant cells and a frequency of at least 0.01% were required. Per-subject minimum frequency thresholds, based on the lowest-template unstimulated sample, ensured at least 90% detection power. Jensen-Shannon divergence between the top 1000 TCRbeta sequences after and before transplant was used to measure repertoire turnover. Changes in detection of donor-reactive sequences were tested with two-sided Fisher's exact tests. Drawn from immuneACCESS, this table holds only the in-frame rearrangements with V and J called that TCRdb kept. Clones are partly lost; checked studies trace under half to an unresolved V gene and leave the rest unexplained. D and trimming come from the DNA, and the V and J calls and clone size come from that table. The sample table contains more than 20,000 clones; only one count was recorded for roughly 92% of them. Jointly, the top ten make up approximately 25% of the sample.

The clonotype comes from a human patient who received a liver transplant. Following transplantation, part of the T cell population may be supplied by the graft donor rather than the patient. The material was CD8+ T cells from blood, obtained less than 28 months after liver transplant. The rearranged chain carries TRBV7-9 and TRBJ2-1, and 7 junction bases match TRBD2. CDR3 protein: CASSSTSEQFF. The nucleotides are TGTGCCAGCAGCTCGACTAGCGAGCAGTTCTTC.